One sample yielded the 27 T cell receptor beta chains listed below, sequenced in a study of glioma-infiltrating T cells (dated by TCRdb to between 2015 and 2016). TCRdb names Illumina MiSeq as the instrument used. The iRepertoire nested amplicon-rescue multiplex PCR (arm-PCR) platform was used to amplify TCR alpha and beta CDR3 regions from RNA. TCRdb reanalyzed the raw reads on its own, using fastp at Q25 for trimming and MiXCR for clone calling, and kept in-frame beta chains. Rows are combined by CDR3 protein, so each entry shows the most common genes and DNA. The sample data list about 180,000 distinct CDR3 sequences, and about 40% of these were observed just once. Together, the top ten hold roughly 5.2% of the sample. Sequencing was carried out using glioma tissue, nonneoplastic brain tissue, or PBMCs (not recorded which). The receptors originated from a human donor with low-grade glioma or glioblastoma, undergoing nonglioma brain surgery, or in good health (not recorded which).

This clonotype was detected ten times or more. The V and J genes are TRBV20-1 and TRBJ2-1; no clear D. Trimming took 6 bases from V and 8 from J, leaving 14 bases between them. CDR1 and CDR2 (germline): DFQATT, SNEGSKA (reference sequence). The CDR3 is 12 residues long. CDR3 protein: CSARFVRHEQFF. DNA of the CDR3: TGCAGTGCCCGTTTTGTGAGGCATGAGCAGTTCTTC.

Ten or more counts support this clonotype. The CDR3 is CASSSKAGSDEQYF. The DNA for the CDR3 is TGTGCCAGCAGCTCTAAAGCGGGTTCGGACGAGCAGTACTTC. The chain uses TRBV5-4 and TRBJ2-7; tentatively, D is TRBD2 (6 bases). The CDR3 extends over 14 amino acids. The germline gives CDR1 SGHNT, CDR2 YYREEE (reference sequence). Trimming cost V 3 bases and J 5 bases, with 15 bases left between them.

This clonotype was found many times. The chain is built from TRBV20-1 and TRBJ2-1; no firm D call. V lost 0 bases to trimming and J lost 4 bases, with 10 bases between them. CDR1 is DFQATT and CDR2 is SNEGSKA in the germline V gene (reference sequence). The CDR3 sequence is 14 residues long. The CDR3 DNA sequence: TGCAGTGCTAGAGACAGATATTTATACAATGAGCAGTTCTTC. The encoded protein is CSARDRYLYNEQFF.

CDR3 sequence: CSVYRTGGNEQFF. In nucleotides, the CDR3 is TGCAGCGTATATAGGACAGGCGGGAATGAGCAGTTCTTC. V is TRBV29-1 and J is TRBJ2-1, with 7 bases identical to TRBD1. V was pared by 6 bases and J by 7 bases, with 9 bases of the junction left unmatched. Germline V CDR1 and CDR2: SQVTM, ANQGSEA. The CDR3 runs 13 residues.

For this clonotype: Sequence at one end of the junction differs from germline and may be a read error. This chain joins TRBV20-1 and TRBJ2-3; 9 nucleotides agree with TRBD2. Germline CDR1 reads DFQATT; CDR2 reads SNEGSKA (reference sequence). The CDR3 runs to 15 residues. CDR3 DNA sequence: TGCAGCGCTAGAGCAACCCTAGCGGGGATTTTTTCGCAGTATTTT. Protein product: CSARATLAGIFSQYF.

In regard to this clonotype: A much more abundant neighbour one base away suggests this may be a read error. The rearrangement joins TRBV12-3 or TRBV12-4 to TRBJ2-3, with 8 nucleotides matching TRBD2. This CDR3 is built from 16 residues. In nucleotides, the CDR3 is TGTGCCAGCAGCTCTCTACTAGCGGCCTACACAGATAAGCAGTATTTT. It yields the protein CASSSLLAAYTDKQYF.

This clonotype has a handful of counts. The J gene is TRBJ1-3, the V gene TRBV24-1; maybe TRBD1 (5 bases). The germline V gene encodes CDR1 KGHDR and CDR2 SFDVKD. This CDR3 is built from 15 residues. Trimming took off 2 bases at V and 0 bases at J, with 7 bases between the two ends. The CDR3 DNA reads as TGTGCCACCAGTGATTCGGGGCACTCTGGAAACACCATATATTTT. Protein: CATSDSGHSGNTIYF.

The rearrangement links TRBV7-2 to TRBJ2-3; 10 positions match TRBD2. Germline V lookup: CDR1 SGHTA, CDR2 FQGNSA. The CDR3 has 17 amino acids. The junction had 9 bases not matched to a gene; V was cut back by 3 bases and J by 3 bases. The CDR3 sequence: CASSFLLAGVKTDTQYF. Written as DNA, the CDR3 is TGTGCCAGCAGCTTTCTCCTAGCGGGAGTGAAGACAGATACGCAGTATTTT.

The V gene is TRBV10-3, the J gene TRBJ2-7, with D maybe TRBD1 (6 bases). V lost 6 bases, J lost 0 bases, and 9 bases lay in between. Germline V gives CDR1 ENHRY, CDR2 SYGVKD. The CDR3 covers 13 residues. CDR3 coding DNA: TGTGCCATCAGACTGGACAGCTCCTACGAGCAGTACTTC. Encoded protein: CAIRLDSSYEQYF.

This clonotype was counted ten times or more. The V call is TRBV2, the J call TRBJ1-5; D gene ambiguous. Trimming pared 6 bases from V and 9 bases from J, leaving 18 bases between. This CDR3 is 14 amino acids long. CDR1 is SNHLY, CDR2 FYNNEI, per germline. The CDR3 sequence is CASRAGFFDRPQHF. CDR3 DNA sequence: TGTGCCAGCAGAGCCGGGTTCTTCGATCGGCCCCAGCATTTT.

Worth noting for this clonotype: A much larger clone is a single base away; this may be a read error. The V and J genes are TRBV20-1 and TRBJ2-7; no firm D call. Germline values: CDR1 DFQATT, CDR2 SNEGSKA (reference sequence). Between the trimmed V and J ends, which lost 3 bases and 0 bases, there was a span of 6 bases. This CDR3 is 12 amino acids long. The CDR3 sequence is CSARSYSYEQYF. As DNA, the CDR3 is TGCAGTGCTAGGTCCTACTCCTACGAGCAGTACTTC.

This clonotype occurred many times. This rearrangement joins TRBV19 to TRBJ1-2, with a weak D call TRBD1 (5 bases). With 3 bases removed from V and 13 bases from J, the gap between germline ends came to 27 bases. This CDR3 is 16 amino acids long. The germline V gene encodes CDR1 LNHDA and CDR2 SQIVND (reference sequence). The CDR3 region is CASSIGDYLQVMVFTF. The DNA of the CDR3 is TGTGCCAGTAGTATCGGGGACTACCTGCAAGTTATGGTTTTCACCTTC.

This clonotype was observed many times. The chain is built from TRBV27 and TRBJ2-7, with D uncertain. Trimming took 4 bases from V and 2 from J, leaving 15 bases between them. CDR1 is MNHEY, CDR2 SMNVEV, per germline (reference sequence). This CDR3 region has 15 residues. The CDR3 loop is CASSSLLSATYEQYF. As DNA, the CDR3 is TGTGCCAGCAGTTCACTACTATCGGCCACCTACGAGCAGTACTTC.

A few counts support this clonotype. The rearrangement joins TRBV12-3 or TRBV12-4 to TRBJ1-1; perhaps TRBD1 as D (6 bases). Trimming pared 2 bases from V and 6 bases from J, leaving 10 bases between. This CDR3 is built from 13 residues. CDR3 nucleotide sequence: TGTGCCAGCAGTTTAAACAGGGTGGCTGAAGCTTTCTTT. It yields the protein CASSLNRVAEAFF.

This clonotype was seen ten or more times. The chain recombines TRBV6-1 with TRBJ2-7; 7 bases line up with TRBD2. Germline V gives CDR1 MNHNS, CDR2 SASEGT. The CDR3 has 16 amino acids. After removal of 4 bases from V and 7 bases from J, the junction contained 16 bases not matched to a gene. The CDR3 sequence: CASSADGLDPLFEQYF. CDR3 bases: TGTGCCAGCAGTGCCGACGGACTAGACCCTTTGTTTGAGCAGTACTTC.

This clonotype was found many times. The chain uses TRBV6-6 and TRBJ2-7, with a weak D call TRBD2 (7 bases). This CDR3 region has 15 residues. Germline CDR1 is MNHNY and CDR2 is SVGAGI (reference sequence). The V end was cut by 0 bases, the J end by 3 bases, with 12 bases between. CDR3 sequence: CASSYSGGRVYEQYF. In DNA form, the CDR3 reads TGTGCCAGCAGTTACTCCGGGGGGCGCGTCTACGAGCAGTACTTC.

There are many counts of this clonotype. This rearrangement joins TRBV7-2 to TRBJ1-2; perhaps TRBD1 as D (6 bases). The CDR3 is made up of 15 amino acids. V was shortened by 4 bases and J by 0 bases, with 12 bases between the two germline ends. Germline CDR1 is SGHTA and CDR2 is FQGNSA. Written as DNA, the CDR3 is TGTGCCAGCAGCTCCGCAGGGGCCACTAACTATGGCTACACCTTC. Its translation: CASSSAGATNYGYTF.

This clonotype was counted ten times or more. The gene calls are TRBV20-1 and TRBJ1-1, with TRBD1 matching over 7 bases. J was trimmed by 1 base and V by 6 bases; bases with no gene match: 11. This CDR3 spans 15 amino acids. CDR1 is DFQATT, CDR2 SNEGSKA, per germline (reference sequence). The CDR3 nucleotides are TGCAGTGCAAAAGGACAGGTGATCCGGAACACTGAAGCTTTCTTT. This encodes CSAKGQVIRNTEAFF.

This clonotype was picked up many times. The chain recombines TRBV3-1 with TRBJ2-1; D is ambiguous. The CDR3 spans 14 residues. Trimming shortened V by 6 bases and J by 1 base, and 10 bases separated the two germline ends. Germline lookup yields CDR1 LGHDT and CDR2 YNNKEL (reference sequence). The CDR3 spells CASRPAGSYNEQFF. CDR3 coding DNA: TGTGCCAGCAGGCCCGCCGGATCCTACAATGAGCAGTTCTTC.

This clonotype was seen many times. The chain carries TRBV20-1 and TRBJ2-1; D perhaps matches TRBD2 (6 bases). V gave up 5 bases and J gave up 11 bases, with 19 bases separating them. CDR3 length: 13 amino acids. Looked up from germline, CDR1 is DFQATT and CDR2 is SNEGSKA (reference sequence). CDR3: CSASARTTNQQFF. Here the CDR3 DNA reads TGCAGTGCTTCGGCTAGGACTACAAACCAGCAGTTCTTC.

In its sample, this clonotype was seen many times. The rearrangement joins TRBV6-1 to TRBJ2-1; TRBD1 matches at 8 bases. J lost 10 bases, V lost 6 bases, and 11 bases had no gene match. The CDR3 is 14 residues long. The germline gives CDR1 MNHNS, CDR2 SASEGT. The CDR3 nucleotides are TGTGCCAGCAGCTCCAGGCAGGGGGCTCAGGAGCAGTTCTTC. Protein: CASSSRQGAQEQFF.

The chain employs TRBV5-1 and TRBJ2-5; no reliable D call. This CDR3 is 13 amino acids long. Germline V gene data show CDR1 as SGHRS and CDR2 as YFSETQ. Trimming cost V 4 bases and J 5 bases, with 12 bases left between them. In DNA form, the CDR3 reads TGCGCCAGCAGCGCTGGGTTGGTCGAGACCCAGTACTTC. This translates into CASSAGLVETQYF.

Details on this clonotype: This may be a read error: a much more frequent sequence differs by one nucleotide. This sequence joins TRBV2 and TRBJ1-1; no firm D call. There are 14 residues in the CDR3. The germline CDR1 and CDR2 sequences are SNHLY and FYNNEI. The ends were cut back, 3 bases at V and 1 base at J, with 9 bases in the middle. The CDR3 loop reads CASSDQFRNTEAFF. CDR3 nucleotide sequence: TGTGCCAGCAGTGATCAGTTCAGGAACACTGAAGCTTTCTTT.

The chain links TRBV7-9 to TRBJ2-2; no firm D call. CDR3 length: 12 residues. From germline, CDR1 is SEHNR and CDR2 FQNEAQ (reference sequence). V was trimmed by 5 bases and J by 1 base, leaving 2 bases between them. The CDR3 sequence is CASSENTGELFF. CDR3 bases: TGTGCCAGCAGCGAGAACACCGGGGAGCTGTTTTTT.

Details on this clonotype: This is likely a read error, given that the CDR3 carries no conserved phenylalanine or tryptophan at its end. No DNA is shown, since the ends of the CDR3 on it are uncertain; the CDR3 is the one TCRdb lists. The chain has TRBV20-1 and TRBJ2-1. The CDR3 length is 12 residues, termini included. Germline CDR1 and CDR2: DFQATT and SNEGSKA (reference sequence). The CDR3 is CSARSRYNEKFL.

There are many counts of this clonotype. The chain links TRBV25-1 to TRBJ2-7; TRBD1 might be the D (5 bases). V lost 9 bases to trimming and J lost 2 bases, with 8 bases between them. Germline V gene data show CDR1 as MGHDK and CDR2 as SYGVNS. The CDR3 loop spans 11 amino acids. For the CDR3, the DNA is TGTGCCAGTACAGGAGCCTACGAGCAGTACTTC. It specifies CASTGAYEQYF.

Many counts were recorded for this clonotype. This chain connects TRBV4-1 to TRBJ1-2, with 10 bases fitting TRBD1. The CDR3 is 13 amino acids. Germline V gene sequence: CDR1 MGHRA, CDR2 YSYEKL. The J segment lost 8 bases and the V segment lost 4 bases, leaving 4 bases of the junction unmatched. This CDR3 is CASSRSTGGGYTF. For the CDR3, the DNA is TGCGCCAGCAGCCGATCGACAGGGGGCGGCTACACCTTC.